Listed here are 7 T cell receptor beta chains from one sample, sequenced in a study of cytomegalovirus exposure and HLA in healthy donors. The PCR employed 60 Vbeta primers together with 13 Jbeta primers. TCRdb's copy holds only in-frame clones and misses some; the assay was immunoSEQ multiplex PCR. The repertoire holds about 120,000 clones, with over 65% as singletons. Material: PBMCs. These receptors came from a man aged 35 to 55 in good health and CMV-seropositive.

The chain carries TRBV27 and TRBJ1-6, with D perhaps matching TRBD1 (6 bases). Germline CDR1 MNHEY, CDR2 SMNVEV (reference sequence). The V end was cut by 10 bases, the J end by 4 bases, with 14 bases between. This CDR3 has 14 residues. CDR3 residues: CATVGRGYNSPLHF. The CDR3 DNA is TGTGCCACTGTGGGCAGGGGATATAATTCACCCCTCCACTTT.

The chain has TRBV4-2 and TRBJ2-6, with D uncertain. This CDR3 is 15 amino acids long. Trimming cost V 1 base and J 0 bases, with 4 bases left between them. The germline V gene encodes CDR1 LGHNA and CDR2 YNFKEQ. CDR3: CASSQVSSGANVLTF. As DNA, the CDR3 is TGTGCCAGCAGCCAAGTTAGCTCTGGGGCCAACGTCCTGACTTTC.

This clone came up a few times. J is TRBJ1-3 and V is TRBV5-1; D remains unclear. Germline V lookup: CDR1 SGHRS, CDR2 YFSETQ. V was cut by 0 bases and J by 0 bases, with 7 bases left in between. The CDR3 consists of 15 residues. In nucleotides, the CDR3 is TGCGCCAGCAGCTTGGGGTCAGGCTCTGGAAACACCATATATTTT. Its protein is CASSLGSGSGNTIYF.

CDR3 sequence: CASSLNQGSNSPLHF. The DNA for the CDR3 is TGTGCCAGCAGCTTAAACCAGGGTTCAAATTCACCCCTCCACTTT. The rearrangement joins TRBV11-2 to TRBJ1-6; the D gene is possibly TRBD1 (5 bases). Trimming took 2 bases from V and 7 from J, leaving 12 bases between them. The CDR3 spans 15 residues. Germline V gene lookup returns CDR1 SGHAT and CDR2 FQNNGV.

The V call is TRBV19, the J call TRBJ2-7; D possibly corresponds to TRBD1 (6 bases). Germline-derived CDR1 and CDR2 are LNHDA and SQIVND (reference sequence). V was shortened by 9 bases and J by 6 bases, with 18 bases between the two germline ends. CDR3 size: 13 residues. CDR3 nucleotides: TGTGCCAGCATAACAGGGAGTCCGGTCGAGCAGTACTTC. Amino acid sequence: CASITGSPVEQYF.

The chain recombines TRBV27 with TRBJ2-2, with D unresolved. Germline assignment: CDR1 MNHEY and CDR2 SMNVEV (reference sequence). This CDR3 spans 13 amino acids. V lost 2 bases and J lost 5, with 6 bases in between. The CDR3 bases are TGTGCCAGCAGTTTAGGGCCTACCGGGGAGCTGTTTTTT. Protein product: CASSLGPTGELFF.

In its sample, this clone was seen many times. This chain connects TRBV7-9 to TRBJ2-1; 9 nucleotides align to TRBD2. After removal of 6 bases from V and 9 bases from J, the junction contained 9 bases not matched to a gene. CDR3 size: 14 residues. From germline, CDR1 is SEHNR and CDR2 FQNEAQ (reference sequence). The DNA for the CDR3 is TGTGCCAGCAGTCAAGGACTAGCGTGGGGTGAGCAGTTCTTC. It specifies CASSQGLAWGEQFF.